Below, one T cell receptor beta chain is given with its context. The clone's antigen remains unknown. Base-call qualities are not available, and no considerably larger clone is one nucleotide away. This sample is drawn from a study of beta chain features in type 1 diabetes listed by TCRdb under 2018. For the study in its entirety: Mean age, gender distribution, total cell number and subset yield did not differ between patients and healthy donors. The study compared the TCRB repertoires of sorted circulating CD4+ T cell subsets in recently diagnosed type 1 diabetes patients with those in matched healthy donors. Whereas all 28 donors provided naive and central memory subsets, regulatory and stem cell-like memory subsets were isolated from just 8 patients and roughly 8 healthy donors. A total of roughly 100 million sorted cells were examined across all samples, and RNA yield correlated strongly with the number of cells per subset. Study-wide conclusions, independent of this receptor: Naive, central memory and regulatory TCRB repertoires appeared more similar among patients than among healthy donors. Only small numbers of individuals were included in the HLA sub-analyses, which left unresolved whether HLA type had any influence on TCRB rearrangement. PCR may preferentially amplify shorter templates, but because patient and control samples were amplified and corrected together, any resulting skew would affect both groups equally. At VDJ recombination sites, type 1 diabetes patients had fewer insertions and more deleted nucleotides, which implies abnormalities in thymic rearrangement. Sequencing cDNA rather than genomic DNA could over-represent highly expressing activated cells, although activation and CD3 levels did not differ between groups. A moderate but significant shortening of TCRB CDR3 length was observed in type 1 diabetes patients in all four CD4+ subsets.

The High Capacity cDNA Reverse Transcription Kit was used to reverse transcribe all of the isolated RNA, meaning that expressed TCRB transcripts were what got sequenced. Deep immunoSEQ sequencing was applied to naive, central memory and regulatory T cell samples, giving an average of approximately 3.8 million total reads per sample. Sorted cells were lysed in RLT buffer and RNA was extracted with DNase-treated RNeasy Micro or Mini kits, depending on cell number. Each cell subset was processed separately to prevent cross-contamination, with patient and healthy donor samples processed together. The immunoSEQ multiplex PCR was used to amplify TCRB sequences from cDNA, yielding 87-bp fragments that span the CDR3 region. The amplicons were sequenced using the Illumina HiSeq platform. The paper's processing steps were these. PCR bias was computationally corrected using synthetic template baselines, reads within Hamming distance 2 were collapsed, and singletons that could not be merged were discarded. Reads were aligned against IMGT to assign V, D and J genes, CDR3 length and insertions or deletions at six rearrangement sites. Within each subset, clonotype counts were normalized to sorted cell number, and only after that were true diversity and Gini coefficients computed with the tcR R package. The overlap coefficient, calculated on TCRB nucleotide sequences, was used to measure repertoire sharing. TCRdb holds this immuneACCESS table with in-frame rearrangements only. Some clones are missing; in checked studies, unresolved V genes explain under half, and the rest has no known cause. From that table come the V and J calls and clone size; the DNA was used to work out D and trimming. In all, the sample holds some 140,000 clones, and about a tenth of those were seen once. The ten top clones hold approximately 0.68% of the sample.

From each donor, a single peripheral blood sample of approximately 110 mL on average was drawn into heparinised tubes. Naive, central memory, regulatory and stem cell-like memory CD4+ T cells were sorted on a BD FACSAria II using a panel including CD45RO, CCR7, CD25, CD127, CD95 and CD27. Every sorted population had a purity above 95%. Right away, PBMCs were isolated by Lymphoprep density gradient centrifugation and were stained directly, with no culture step. Samples were stained and sorted in pairs, with one healthy donor and one patient per experiment, so that batch effects were minimized. Reading from cysteine to phenylalanine, the CDR3 counts 13 amino acids. CDR3 DNA is the only sequence kept; it has 39 bases, read in frame from the first base. V is pared back by 6 bases and J by 4 bases, with 10 bases lying between the germline termini. CDR1 and CDR2 are read off the germline V gene as SGHDT and YYEEEE.

The chain couples TRBV5-6 to TRBJ1-4; the D gene cannot be named for sure. The sample was central memory CD4+ T cells from blood. This receptor was obtained from a man between 18 and 35 years old in good health. The DNA is as follows: TGTGCCAGCAAACTGCGGGGTAATGAAAAACTGTTTTTT. It codes for CASKLRGNEKLFF.